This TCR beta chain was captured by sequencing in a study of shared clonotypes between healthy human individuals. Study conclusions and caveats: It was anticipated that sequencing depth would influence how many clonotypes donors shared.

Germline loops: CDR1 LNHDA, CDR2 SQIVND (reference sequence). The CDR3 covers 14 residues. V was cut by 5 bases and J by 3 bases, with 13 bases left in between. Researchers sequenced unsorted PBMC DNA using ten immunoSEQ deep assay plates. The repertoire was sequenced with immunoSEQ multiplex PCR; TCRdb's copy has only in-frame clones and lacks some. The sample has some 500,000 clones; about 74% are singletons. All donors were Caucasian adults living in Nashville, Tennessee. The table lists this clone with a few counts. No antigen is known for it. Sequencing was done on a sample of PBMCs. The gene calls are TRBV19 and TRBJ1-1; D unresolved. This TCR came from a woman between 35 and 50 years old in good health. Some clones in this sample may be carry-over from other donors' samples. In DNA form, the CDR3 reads TGTGCCAGTAGTGCTCAAGCCGGTTACACTGAAGCTTTCTTT. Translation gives CASSAQAGYTEAFF.